Listed here is a single T cell receptor (beta chain). Its antigen has not been determined. Per-base quality was not reported, and no clone a single base away is much larger than it. This sample stems from a study of blood T cell repertoires in COVID-19 (dated by TCRdb to about 2020). About the full investigation: Collaborator samples came from the United States, Italy and Spain and covered acute and convalescent phases of COVID-19. The material from the prospective study consisted of cDNA or gDNA derived from T cells, B-cell-depleted T cells, or PBMCs. The repertoires were released in a freely available public database meant as a resource for research on the immune response to SARS-CoV-2. Where available, HLA class I and class II types were obtained from metadata supplied by the sample provider rather than from assay-based typing. The samples were drawn from the first 160 participants of the ongoing ImmuneRACE study and from about 1,200 subjects provided by 6 global collaborators. Sample metadata almost always included a de-identified subject ID, COVID-19 status, age in years and sex. Subjects who had been exposed to COVID-19, were actively infected with it, or had recovered from it provided the deeply sampled blood TCRbeta repertoires that made up the dataset.

Collaborating institutions collected whole blood in K2EDTA tubes following their own protocols. Collaborator samples were shipped for TCRbeta analysis as frozen whole blood, isolated PBMCs, or DNA extracted from either sample type. What the research found in general, with its limitations: How much clinical and demographic metadata was included differed by source and by participant, and the metadata was provided uncurated.

TCRbeta CDR3 regions were amplified from genomic DNA using the immunoSEQ Assay, a bias-controlled multiplex PCR. From the authors' description of their analysis: The number of nucleated cells in each sample was estimated by amplification of reference gene primers within the assay. Sequence reads were collapsed and filtered to measure the absolute abundance of every unique TCRbeta CDR3 rearrangement. For each sample, productive Simpson clonality was calculated as the square root of Simpson's diversity index across productive rearrangements. In TCRdb, the immuneACCESS table is reduced to in-frame sequences with V and J assigned. These tables do not hold every clone; where another copy was compared, an unresolved V gene accounts for under half, and the others remain unexplained. V and J calls and clone size are given by that table; D and trimming were obtained from the DNA. The sample profile shows 90,000 to 120,000 clones; around 91% of them were found once. The ten top clones hold 32% of the sample.

Germline trimming: 2 bases from V, 1 base from J; junction bases outside gene matches: 3. CDR3 length: 15 amino acids, cysteine to phenylalanine. Of all the DNA, just the CDR3 is kept, 45 bases in frame from base 1. From a lookup of the germline V gene (reference sequence), CDR1 and CDR2 are LNHDA and SQIVND. The material sequenced was peripheral blood. This receptor chain uses TRBV19 and TRBJ1-1, with 8 bases matching TRBD1. This receptor was taken from a woman of 80 years or more with acute or convalescent COVID-19. The CDR3 reads CASSISGTGNTEAFF. The DNA sequence is TGTGCCAGTAGTATATCCGGGACAGGGAACACTGAAGCTTTCTTT.